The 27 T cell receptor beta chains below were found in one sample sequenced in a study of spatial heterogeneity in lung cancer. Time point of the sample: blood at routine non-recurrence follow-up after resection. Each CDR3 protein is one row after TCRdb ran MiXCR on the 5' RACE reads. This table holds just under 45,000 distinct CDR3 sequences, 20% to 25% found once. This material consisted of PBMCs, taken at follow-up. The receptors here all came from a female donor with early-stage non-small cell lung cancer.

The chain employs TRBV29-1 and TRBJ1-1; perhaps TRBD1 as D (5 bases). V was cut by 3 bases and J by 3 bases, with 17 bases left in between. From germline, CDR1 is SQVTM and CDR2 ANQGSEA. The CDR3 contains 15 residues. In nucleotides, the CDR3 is TGCAGCGTTGATCTATGGCCCCTCAGGGACACTGAAGCTTTCTTT. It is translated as CSVDLWPLRDTEAFF.

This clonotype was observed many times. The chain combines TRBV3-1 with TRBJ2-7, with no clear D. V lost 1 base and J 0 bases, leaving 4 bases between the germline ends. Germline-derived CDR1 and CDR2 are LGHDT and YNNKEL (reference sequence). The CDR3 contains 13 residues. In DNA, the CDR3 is TGTGCCAGCAGCCAAGGGAACTCCTACGAGCAGTACGTC. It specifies CASSQGNSYEQYV.

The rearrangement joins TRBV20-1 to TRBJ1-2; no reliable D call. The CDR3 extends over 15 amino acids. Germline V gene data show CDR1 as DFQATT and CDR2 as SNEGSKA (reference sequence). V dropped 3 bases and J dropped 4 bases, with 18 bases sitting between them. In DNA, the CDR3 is TGCAGTGCTAGGGTAGTGCTGGACGGAATCTATGGCTACACCTTC. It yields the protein CSARVVLDGIYGYTF.

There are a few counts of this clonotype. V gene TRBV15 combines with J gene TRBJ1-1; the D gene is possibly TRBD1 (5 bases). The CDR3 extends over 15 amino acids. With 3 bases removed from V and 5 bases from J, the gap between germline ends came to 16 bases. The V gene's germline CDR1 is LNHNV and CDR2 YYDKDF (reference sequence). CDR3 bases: TGTGCCACCAGCAGGGCTTTCGGGGGGAGGACTGAAGCTTTCTTT. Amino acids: CATSRAFGGRTEAFF.

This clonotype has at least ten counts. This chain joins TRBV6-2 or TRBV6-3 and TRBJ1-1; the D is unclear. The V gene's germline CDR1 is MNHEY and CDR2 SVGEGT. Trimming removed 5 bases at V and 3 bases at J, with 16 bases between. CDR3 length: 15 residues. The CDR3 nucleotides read TGTGCCAGCAGTACTCGGAAGGATGGGGACACTGAAGCTTTCTTT. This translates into CASSTRKDGDTEAFF.

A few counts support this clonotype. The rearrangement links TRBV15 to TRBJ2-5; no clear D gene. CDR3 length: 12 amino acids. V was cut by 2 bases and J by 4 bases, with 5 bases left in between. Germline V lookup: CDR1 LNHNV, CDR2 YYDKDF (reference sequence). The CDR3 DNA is TGTGCCACCAGCAGATTGAGAGAGACCCAGTACTTC. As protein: CATSRLRETQYF.

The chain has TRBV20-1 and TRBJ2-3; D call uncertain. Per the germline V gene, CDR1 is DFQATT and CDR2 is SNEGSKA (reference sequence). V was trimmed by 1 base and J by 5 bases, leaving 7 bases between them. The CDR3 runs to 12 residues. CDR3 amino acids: CSARVREDTQYF. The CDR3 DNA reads TGCAGTGCTAGAGTCAGAGAAGATACGCAGTATTTT.

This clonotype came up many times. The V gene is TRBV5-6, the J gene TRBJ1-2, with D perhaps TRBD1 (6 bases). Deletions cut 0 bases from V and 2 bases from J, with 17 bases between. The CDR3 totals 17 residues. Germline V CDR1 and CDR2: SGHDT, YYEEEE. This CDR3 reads CASSLATRDNRNYGYTF. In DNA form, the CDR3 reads TGTGCCAGCAGCTTGGCAACTAGGGACAATCGCAACTATGGCTACACCTTC.

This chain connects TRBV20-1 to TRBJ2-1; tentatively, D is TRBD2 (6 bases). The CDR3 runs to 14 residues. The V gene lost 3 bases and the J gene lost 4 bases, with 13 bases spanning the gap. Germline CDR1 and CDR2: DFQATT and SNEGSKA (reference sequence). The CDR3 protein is CSARSGLDYNEQFF. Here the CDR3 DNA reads TGCAGTGCTAGGTCGGGACTGGATTACAATGAGCAGTTCTTC.

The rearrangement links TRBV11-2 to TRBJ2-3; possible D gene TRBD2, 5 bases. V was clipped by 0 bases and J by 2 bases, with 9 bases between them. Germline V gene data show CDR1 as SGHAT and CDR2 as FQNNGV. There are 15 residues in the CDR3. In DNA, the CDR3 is TGTGCCAGCAGCTTAGACGGGAAGACCACAGATACGCAGTATTTT. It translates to CASSLDGKTTDTQYF. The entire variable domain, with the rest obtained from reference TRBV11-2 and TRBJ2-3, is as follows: EAGVAQSPRYKIIEKRQSVAFWCNPISGHATLYWYQQILGQGPKLLIQFQNNGVVDDSQLPKDRFSAERLKGVDSTLKIQPAKLEDSAVYLCASSLDGKTTDTQYFGPGTRLTVL.

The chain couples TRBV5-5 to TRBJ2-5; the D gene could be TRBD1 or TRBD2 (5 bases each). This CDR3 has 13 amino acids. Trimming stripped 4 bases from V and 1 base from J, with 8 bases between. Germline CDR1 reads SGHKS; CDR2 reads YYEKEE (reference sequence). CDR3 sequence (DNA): TGTGCCAGCAGCCCCGGGACCCAAGAGACCCAGTACTTC. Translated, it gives CASSPGTQETQYF. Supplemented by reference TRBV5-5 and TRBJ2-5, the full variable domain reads DAGVTQSPTHLIKTRGQQVTLRCSPISGHKSVSWYQQVLGQGPQFIFQYYEKEERGRGNFPDRFSARQFPNYSSELNVNALLLGDSALYLCASSPGTQETQYFGPGTRLLVL.

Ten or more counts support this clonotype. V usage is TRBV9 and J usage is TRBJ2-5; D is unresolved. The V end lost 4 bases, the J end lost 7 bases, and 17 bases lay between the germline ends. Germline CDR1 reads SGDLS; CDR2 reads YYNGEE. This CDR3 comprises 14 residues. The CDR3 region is CASSRADPTGTQYF. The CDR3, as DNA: TGTGCCAGCAGCCGGGCCGATCCGACCGGGACCCAGTACTTC. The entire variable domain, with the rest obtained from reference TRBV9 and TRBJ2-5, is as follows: DSGVTQTPKHLITATGQRVTLRCSPRSGDLSVYWYQQSLDQGLQFLIQYYNGEERAKGNILERFSAQQFPDLHSELNLSSLELGDSALYFCASSRADPTGTQYFGPGTRLLVL.

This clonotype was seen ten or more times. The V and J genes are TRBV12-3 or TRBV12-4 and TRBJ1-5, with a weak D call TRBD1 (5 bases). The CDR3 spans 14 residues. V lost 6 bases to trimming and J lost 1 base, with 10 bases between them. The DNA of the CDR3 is TGTGCCAGCAGGGTGACAGAGAGCAATCAGCCCCAGCATTTT. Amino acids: CASRVTESNQPQHF.

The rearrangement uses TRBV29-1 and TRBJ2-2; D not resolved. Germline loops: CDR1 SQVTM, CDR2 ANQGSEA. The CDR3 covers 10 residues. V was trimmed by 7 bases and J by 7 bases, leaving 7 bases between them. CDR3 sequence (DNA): TGCAGCGCCGGCAGCGGGGAGCTGTTTTTT. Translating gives CSAGSGELFF.

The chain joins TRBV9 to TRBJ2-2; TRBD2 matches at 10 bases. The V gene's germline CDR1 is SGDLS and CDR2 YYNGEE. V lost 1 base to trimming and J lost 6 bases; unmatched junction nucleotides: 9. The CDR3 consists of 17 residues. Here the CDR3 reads CASSVSAGTSVAGELFF. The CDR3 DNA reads TGTGCCAGCAGCGTATCGGCGGGGACTAGCGTCGCCGGGGAGCTGTTTTTT.

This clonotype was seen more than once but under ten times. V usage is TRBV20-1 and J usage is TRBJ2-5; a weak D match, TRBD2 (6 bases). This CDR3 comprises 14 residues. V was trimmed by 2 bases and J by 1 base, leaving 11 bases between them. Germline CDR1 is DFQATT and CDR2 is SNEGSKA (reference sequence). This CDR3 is CSARSGTSQETQYF. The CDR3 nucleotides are TGCAGTGCTAGATCGGGGACTTCCCAAGAGACCCAGTACTTC.

The CDR3 coding sequence is TGTGCCAGCTCACCATCCGACAGTCCGTATGGCTACACCTTC. Encoded protein: CASSPSDSPYGYTF. The chain uses TRBV18 and TRBJ1-2; possibly TRBD1 for D (5 bases). Germline lookup yields CDR1 KGHSH and CDR2 LQKENI. Trimming shortened V by 2 bases and J by 5 bases, and 12 bases separated the two germline ends. This CDR3 spans 14 amino acids.

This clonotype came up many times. The CDR3 sequence: CASSQDLQGRNTEAFF. CDR3 coding DNA: TGTGCCAGCAGCCAAGATCTTCAGGGTAGGAACACTGAAGCTTTCTTT. The rearrangement uses TRBV14 and TRBJ1-1, with a possible D match to TRBD1 (5 bases). The CDR3 runs to 16 residues. Germline CDR1 is SGHDN and CDR2 is FVKESK. V was shortened by 0 bases and J by 1 base, with 12 bases between the two germline ends.

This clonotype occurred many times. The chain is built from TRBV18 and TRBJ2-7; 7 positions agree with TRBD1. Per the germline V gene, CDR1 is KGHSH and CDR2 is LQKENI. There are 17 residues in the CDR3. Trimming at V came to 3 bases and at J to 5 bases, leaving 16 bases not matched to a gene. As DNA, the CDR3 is TGTGCCAGCTCACCTGACGACTGGACAGGTCTTTCCAACGAGCAGTACGTC. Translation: CASSPDDWTGLSNEQYV.

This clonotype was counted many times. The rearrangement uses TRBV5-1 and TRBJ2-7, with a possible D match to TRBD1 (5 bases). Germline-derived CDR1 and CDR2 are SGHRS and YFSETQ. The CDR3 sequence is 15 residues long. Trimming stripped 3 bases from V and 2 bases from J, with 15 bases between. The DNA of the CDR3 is TGCGCCAGCAGCTGGCGCAGGGATCCGACCTACGAGCAGTACTTC. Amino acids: CASSWRRDPTYEQYF.

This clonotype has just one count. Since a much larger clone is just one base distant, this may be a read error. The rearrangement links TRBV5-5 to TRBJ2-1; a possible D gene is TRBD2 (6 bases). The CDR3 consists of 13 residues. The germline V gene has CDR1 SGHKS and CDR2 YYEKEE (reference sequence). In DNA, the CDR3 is TGTGCCAGCAGCTTGGTCGGGAGAAATGAGCAGCTCTTC. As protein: CASSLVGRNEQLF. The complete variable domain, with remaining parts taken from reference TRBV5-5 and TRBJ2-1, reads DAGVTQSPTHLIKTRGQQVTLRCSPISGHKSVSWYQQVLGQGPQFIFQYYEKEERGRGNFPDRFSARQFPNYSSELNVNALLLGDSALYLCASSLVGRNEQLFGPGTRLTVL.

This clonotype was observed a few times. CDR3 DNA sequence: TGTGCCAGCAGCTTAGCAGGGGGCGGTCCCTACGAGCAGTACTTC. It is translated as CASSLAGGGPYEQYF. The V gene is TRBV7-3, the J gene TRBJ2-7; TRBD1 aligns across 8 bases. Trimming cost V 2 bases and J 2 bases; bases outside gene matches: 5. This CDR3 spans 15 amino acids. CDR1 is SGHTA, CDR2 FQGTGA, per germline.

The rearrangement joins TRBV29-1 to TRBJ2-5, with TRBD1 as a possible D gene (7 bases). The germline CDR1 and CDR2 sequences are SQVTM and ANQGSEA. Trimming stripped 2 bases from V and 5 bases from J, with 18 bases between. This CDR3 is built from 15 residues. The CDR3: CSVERATGTWETQYF. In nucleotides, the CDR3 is TGCAGCGTTGAAAGGGCGACAGGGACTTGGGAGACCCAGTACTTC.

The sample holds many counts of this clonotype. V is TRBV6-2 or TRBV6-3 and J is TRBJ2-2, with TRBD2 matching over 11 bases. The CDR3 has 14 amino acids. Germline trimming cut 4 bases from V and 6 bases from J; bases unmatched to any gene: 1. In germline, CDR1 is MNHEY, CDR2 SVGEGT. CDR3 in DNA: TGTGCCAGCAGTTGGACTAGCGGGCCCGGGGAGCTGTTTTTT. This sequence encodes CASSWTSGPGELFF.

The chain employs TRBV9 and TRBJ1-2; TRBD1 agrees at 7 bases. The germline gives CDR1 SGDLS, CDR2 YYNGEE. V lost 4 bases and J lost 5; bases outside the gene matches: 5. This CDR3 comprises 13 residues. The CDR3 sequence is CASSPGTAYGYTF. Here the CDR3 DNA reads TGTGCCAGCAGCCCAGGGACAGCATATGGCTACACCTTC.

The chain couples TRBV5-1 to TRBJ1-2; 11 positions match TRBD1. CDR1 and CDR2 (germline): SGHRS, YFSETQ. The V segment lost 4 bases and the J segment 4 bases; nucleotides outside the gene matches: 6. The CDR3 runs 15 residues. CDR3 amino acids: CASSNRTGGAYGYTF. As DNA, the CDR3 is TGCGCCAGCAGCAATCGGACAGGGGGCGCCTATGGCTACACCTTC.

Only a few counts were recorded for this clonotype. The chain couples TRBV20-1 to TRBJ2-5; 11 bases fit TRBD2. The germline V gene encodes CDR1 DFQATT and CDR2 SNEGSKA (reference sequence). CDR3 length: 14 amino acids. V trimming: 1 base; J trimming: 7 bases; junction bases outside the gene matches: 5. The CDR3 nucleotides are TGCAGTGCTAGAGGAGGGCTAGCGGGGGGGACCCAGTACTTC. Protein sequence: CSARGGLAGGTQYF.